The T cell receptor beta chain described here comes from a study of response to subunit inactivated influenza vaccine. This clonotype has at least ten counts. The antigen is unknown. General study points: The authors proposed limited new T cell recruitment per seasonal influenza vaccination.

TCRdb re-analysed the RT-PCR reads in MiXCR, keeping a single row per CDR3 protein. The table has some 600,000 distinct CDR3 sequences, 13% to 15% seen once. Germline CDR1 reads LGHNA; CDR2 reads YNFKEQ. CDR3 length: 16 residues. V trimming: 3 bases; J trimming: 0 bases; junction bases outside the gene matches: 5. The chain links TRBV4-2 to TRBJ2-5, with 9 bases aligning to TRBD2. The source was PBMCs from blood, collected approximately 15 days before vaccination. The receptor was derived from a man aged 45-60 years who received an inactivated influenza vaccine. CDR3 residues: CASSHPSGGNQETQYF. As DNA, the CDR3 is TGTGCCAGCAGCCATCCCAGCGGGGGGAACCAAGAGACCCAGTACTTC.